The 12 T cell receptor beta chains presented below share a single source sample, sequenced in a study of shared clonotypes between healthy human individuals. It was CD45RO-negative cells, positively selected for CCR7, that made up naive CD8 cells, with terminally differentiated effector memory CD45RA+ cells excluded. Profiling relied on immunoSEQ multiplex PCR, and the TCRdb table lists in-frame clones only, not all of them. Found here are around 700,000 clones, roughly nine tenths of them singletons; the top ten hold about 24%. The sequenced sample was naive CD8+ T cells sorted from blood. The receptors were sampled from a man younger than 45 in good health.

The J gene is TRBJ2-1, the V gene TRBV27; 8 bases map to TRBD1. CDR3 length equals 15 residues. V gave up 2 bases and J gave up 7 bases; unmatched junction bases: 7. The germline CDR1 and CDR2 sequences are MNHEY and SMNVEV (reference sequence). Written as DNA, the CDR3 is TGTGCCAGCAGTTTAGACAGGGGTACGGGGAATGAGCAGTTCTTC. It encodes CASSLDRGTGNEQFF.

The genes are TRBV7-9 and TRBJ2-1; TRBD1 agrees at 8 bases. Trimming at V came to 5 bases and at J to 9 bases, leaving 12 bases not matched to a gene. The germline V gene encodes CDR1 SEHNR and CDR2 FQNEAQ (reference sequence). CDR3 length: 15 residues. The CDR3 region is CASSTPGQALTEQFF. The CDR3 DNA follows: TGTGCCAGCAGCACTCCGGGACAGGCTCTTACTGAGCAGTTCTTC. Together with reference TRBV7-9 and TRBJ2-1, the CDR3 gives the full variable domain: DTGVSQNPRHKITKRGQNVTFRCDPISEHNRLYWYRQTLGQGPEFLTYFQNEAQLEKSRLLSDRFSAERPKGSFSTLEIQRTEQGDSAMYLCASSTPGQALTEQFFGPGTRLTVL.

CDR3 amino acids: CASSLEGGSGREQFF. CDR3 nucleotides: TGTGCCAGCAGCTTAGAGGGTGGGAGCGGCCGAGAGCAGTTCTTC. The chain joins TRBV7-9 to TRBJ2-1, with D maybe TRBD2 (5 bases). The germline V gene has CDR1 SEHNR and CDR2 FQNEAQ (reference sequence). The ends were cut back, 1 base at V and 10 bases at J, with 17 bases in the middle. The CDR3 runs to 15 residues.

V and J are TRBV27 and TRBJ2-1, with unresolved D. This CDR3 region has 16 residues. Looked up from germline, CDR1 is MNHEY and CDR2 is SMNVEV (reference sequence). V was cut by 5 bases and J by 5 bases, with 19 bases left in between. This CDR3 is CASSPLISLSHNEQFF. In DNA form, the CDR3 reads TGTGCCAGCAGTCCCTTAATATCCCTGTCCCACAATGAGCAGTTCTTC.

This rearrangement joins TRBV5-4 to TRBJ2-3; D is uncertain. This CDR3 has 14 amino acids. Germline CDR1 and CDR2: SGHNT and YYREEE (reference sequence). V was clipped by 2 bases and J by 0 bases, with 7 bases between them. The CDR3 here is CASSFIQSTDTQYF. The CDR3 DNA follows: TGTGCCAGCAGCTTTATACAGAGCACAGATACGCAGTATTTT.

The chain is built from TRBV6-5 and TRBJ2-3; 8 positions agree with TRBD1. The CDR3 contains 16 residues. Germline V gene lookup returns CDR1 MNHEY and CDR2 SVGAGI. J was trimmed by 1 base and V by 0 bases; bases with no gene match: 3. The CDR3 DNA follows: TGTGCCAGCAGTTACTCGCCGGGACAGGGCACAGATACGCAGTATTTT. It is translated as CASSYSPGQGTDTQYF.

The chain combines TRBV4-1 with TRBJ2-2; D possibly corresponds to TRBD1 (6 bases). The ends were cut back, 1 base at V and 4 bases at J, with 19 bases in the middle. This CDR3 contains 18 residues. Germline CDR1 MGHRA, CDR2 YSYEKL. The CDR3 coding sequence is TGCGCCAGCAGCCAAGCGGGGATAGGACAGAGGGCCACCGGGGAGCTGTTTTTT. This encodes CASSQAGIGQRATGELFF.

The genes are TRBV5-6 and TRBJ1-2; D gene uncertain. Per germline, CDR1 SGHDT and CDR2 YYEEEE. V gave up 2 bases and J gave up 6 bases, with 11 bases separating them. The CDR3 covers 13 residues. The CDR3 DNA sequence: TGTGCCAGCAGCTTTTTAGGCTTTCATGGCTACACCTTC. It codes for CASSFLGFHGYTF. Using reference TRBV5-6 and TRBJ1-2 for the parts outside the CDR3, the full variable domain is DAGVTQSPTHLIKTRGQQVTLRCSPKSGHDTVSWYQQALGQGPQFIFQYYEEEERQRGNFPDRFSGHQFPNYSSELNVNALLLGDSALYLCASSFLGFHGYTFGSGTRLTVV.

The V and J genes are TRBV27 and TRBJ2-1; TRBD1 matches 8 bases. Germline CDR1 is MNHEY and CDR2 is SMNVEV (reference sequence). V gave up 3 bases and J gave up 0 bases; unmatched junction bases: 7. The CDR3 contains 17 residues. The DNA of the CDR3 is TGTGCCAGCAGTTTCTCAACAGGGGGTAGCTCCTACAATGAGCAGTTCTTC. This encodes CASSFSTGGSSYNEQFF.

V and J are TRBV27 and TRBJ1-5; weak D call: TRBD1 (5 bases). The CDR3 has 15 residues. Germline V lookup: CDR1 MNHEY, CDR2 SMNVEV (reference sequence). Trimming took 6 bases from V and 0 from J, leaving 12 bases between them. CDR3 nucleotides: TGTGCCAGCAGAAATCGGGACGGTAGCAATCAGCCCCAGCATTTT. Translating gives CASRNRDGSNQPQHF.

This clone was detected once. The rearrangement joins TRBV5-6 to TRBJ1-2; D is unresolved. The germline V gene has CDR1 SGHDT and CDR2 YYEEEE. The length of the CDR3 is 14 residues. Deletions cut 3 bases from V and 5 bases from J, with 14 bases between. The CDR3 sequence is CASSSRTVGYGYTF. The CDR3 region has the DNA TGTGCCAGCAGCTCGCGGACGGTGGGGTATGGCTACACCTTC.

This chain uses TRBV2 with TRBJ1-1; possibly TRBD1 for D (6 bases). CDR1 is SNHLY, CDR2 FYNNEI, per germline. Trimming removed 5 bases from V and 4 bases from J, with 14 bases in between. The CDR3 runs to 14 residues. CDR3 bases: TGTGCCAGCAGTCCGGGAGGAGGGGGCACTGAAGCTTTCTTT. Translating gives CASSPGGGGTEAFF.